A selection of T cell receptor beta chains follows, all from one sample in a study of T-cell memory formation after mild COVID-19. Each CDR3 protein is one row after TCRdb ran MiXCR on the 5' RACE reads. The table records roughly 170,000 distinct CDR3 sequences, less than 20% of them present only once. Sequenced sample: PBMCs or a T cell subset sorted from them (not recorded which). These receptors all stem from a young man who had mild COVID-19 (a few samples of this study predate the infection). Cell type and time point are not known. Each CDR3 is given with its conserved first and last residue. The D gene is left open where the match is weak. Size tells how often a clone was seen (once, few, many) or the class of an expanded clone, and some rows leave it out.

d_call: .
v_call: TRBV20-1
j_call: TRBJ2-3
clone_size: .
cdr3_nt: TGCAGTGCGGCGGGCCCTCCGGCGACAGATACGCAGTATTTT
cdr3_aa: CSAAGPPATDTQYF

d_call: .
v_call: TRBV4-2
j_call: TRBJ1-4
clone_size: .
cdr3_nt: TGTGCCAGCAGCCACCCAACAGGGGAAAAACTGTTTTTT
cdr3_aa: CASSHPTGEKLFF

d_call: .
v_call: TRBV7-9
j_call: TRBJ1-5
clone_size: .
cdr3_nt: TGTGCCAGCAGCCAGGGACGCCTGAATCAGCCCCAGCATTTT
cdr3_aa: CASSQGRLNQPQHF

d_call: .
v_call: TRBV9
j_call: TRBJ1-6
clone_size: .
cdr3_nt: TGTGCGAGTAGAATGGGAAATTCACCCCTCCACTTT
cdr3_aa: CASRMGNSPLHF

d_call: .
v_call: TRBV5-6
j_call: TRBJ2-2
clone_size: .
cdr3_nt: TGTGCCAGCAGCTTGGGGCGCCGGTCCACCGGGGAGCTGTTTTTT
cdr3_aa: CASSLGRRSTGELFF

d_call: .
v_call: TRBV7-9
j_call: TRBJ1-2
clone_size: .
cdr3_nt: TGTGCCAGCAGCGCCTGGGGCATCAGAAATCATGGCTACACCTTC
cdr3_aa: CASSAWGIRNHGYTF

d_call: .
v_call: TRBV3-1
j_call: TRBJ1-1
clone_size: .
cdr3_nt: TGTGCCAGCAGGCGATCTGGGGGTACTGAAGCTTTCTTT
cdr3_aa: CASRRSGGTEAFF

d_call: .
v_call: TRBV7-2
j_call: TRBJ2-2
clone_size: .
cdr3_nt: TGTGCCAGCAGCTTGGGTGTGGGAACCACCGGGGAGCTGTTTTTT
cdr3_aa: CASSLGVGTTGELFF

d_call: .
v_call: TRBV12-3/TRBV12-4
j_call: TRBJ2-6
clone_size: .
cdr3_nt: TGTGCCAGCAGCGGTCCGTGGCGGTCTGGGGCCAACGTCCTGACTTTC
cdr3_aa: CASSGPWRSGANVLTF

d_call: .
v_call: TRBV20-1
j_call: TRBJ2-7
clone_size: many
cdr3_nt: TGCAGTGCTAGTGGGGATCCTTTTGGGCAGTACTTC
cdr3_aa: CSASGDPFGQYF

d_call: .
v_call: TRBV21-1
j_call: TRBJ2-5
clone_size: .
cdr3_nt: TGTGCCAGCGGCCTCCGAGGCCCTAATCTGACCCAGTACTTC
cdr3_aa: CASGLRGPNLTQYF

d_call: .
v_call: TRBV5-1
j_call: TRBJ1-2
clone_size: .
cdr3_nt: TGCGCCAGCAGCTTGGGGGGCCATGGCTACACCTTC
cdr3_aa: CASSLGGHGYTF

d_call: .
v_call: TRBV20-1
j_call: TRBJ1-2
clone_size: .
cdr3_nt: TGCAGTGTCCTAAATAACTATGGCTACACCTTC
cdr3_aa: CSVLNNYGYTF